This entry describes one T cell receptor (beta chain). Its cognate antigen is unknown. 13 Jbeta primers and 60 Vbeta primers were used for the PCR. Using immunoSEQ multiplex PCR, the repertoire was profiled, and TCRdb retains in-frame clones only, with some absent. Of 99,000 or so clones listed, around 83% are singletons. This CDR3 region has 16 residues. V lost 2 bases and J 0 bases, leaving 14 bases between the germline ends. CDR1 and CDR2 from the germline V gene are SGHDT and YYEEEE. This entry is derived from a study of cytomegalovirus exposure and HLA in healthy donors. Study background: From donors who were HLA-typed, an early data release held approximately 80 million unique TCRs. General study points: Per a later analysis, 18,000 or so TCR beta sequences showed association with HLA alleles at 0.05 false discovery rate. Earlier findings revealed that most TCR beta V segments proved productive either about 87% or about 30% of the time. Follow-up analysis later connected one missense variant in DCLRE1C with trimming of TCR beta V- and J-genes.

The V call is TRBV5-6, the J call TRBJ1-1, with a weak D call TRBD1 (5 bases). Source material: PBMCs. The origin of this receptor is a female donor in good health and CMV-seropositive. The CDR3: CASSFDGTDMNTEAFF. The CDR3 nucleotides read TGTGCCAGCAGCTTCGATGGGACTGACATGAACACTGAAGCTTTCTTT. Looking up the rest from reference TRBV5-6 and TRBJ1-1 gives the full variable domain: DAGVTQSPTHLIKTRGQQVTLRCSPKSGHDTVSWYQQALGQGPQFIFQYYEEEERQRGNFPDRFSGHQFPNYSSELNVNALLLGDSALYLCASSFDGTDMNTEAFFGQGTRLTVV.